This TCR beta chain appears in the sequencing data of a study of shared clonotypes between healthy human individuals. General study points: Non-shared clonotypes showed lower generation probabilities than clonotypes common to all four donors.

Per the original methods: Junction-only sequences without quality scores came from ImmunoSEQ, so filtering differed. Sequencing used immunoSEQ multiplex PCR; TCRdb keeps in-frame clones, though not all of them. V and J calls and clone size follow that table, whereas D and trimming were derived from the DNA. The repertoire holds approximately 1,000,000 clones, with roughly 77% as singletons. There are a few counts of this clone. The antigen is unknown. The CDR3 loop spans 13 amino acids. Germline CDR1 and CDR2: MNHNY and SVGAGI (reference sequence). The V gene lost 4 bases and the J gene lost 4 bases, with 10 bases spanning the gap.

This TCR was sampled from a man younger than 35 in good health. Some clones in this sample may be carry-over from other donors' samples. Material: memory CD4+ T cells from PBMCs. Subset: CD45RA-negative fraction. This chain uses TRBV6-6 with TRBJ1-1; possible D gene TRBD1, 5 bases. The CDR3 DNA is TGTGCCAGCAGTTCGAGGGGAGGCACTGAAGCTTTCTTT. It specifies CASSSRGGTEAFF.